The present entry profiles one T cell receptor (beta chain) with its context. V shed 0 bases and J shed 10 bases, with 11 bases lying between them. CDR3 length equals 13 residues. CDR1 SGHRS and CDR2 YFSETQ come from the germline V gene. The data belong to a study of blood T cells in healthy people across ages. Study-level information: Template switching recovered approximately one barcoded beta molecule for every two T cells.

A second roughly 6 to 11 cycle PCR used barcoded and J-beta primers. TCRdb re-derived calls from the 5' RACE reads in MiXCR, one entry per CDR3 protein. The sample has 1.5 million to 2 million distinct CDR3 sequences, about 32% seen once. Source material: blood. The chain recombines TRBV5-1 with TRBJ2-1; D uncertain. The clonotype comes from a woman in her 30s in good health. CDR3 in amino acids: CASSLAVDAEQFF. The DNA of the CDR3 is TGCGCCAGCAGCTTGGCAGTCGACGCGGAGCAGTTCTTC.